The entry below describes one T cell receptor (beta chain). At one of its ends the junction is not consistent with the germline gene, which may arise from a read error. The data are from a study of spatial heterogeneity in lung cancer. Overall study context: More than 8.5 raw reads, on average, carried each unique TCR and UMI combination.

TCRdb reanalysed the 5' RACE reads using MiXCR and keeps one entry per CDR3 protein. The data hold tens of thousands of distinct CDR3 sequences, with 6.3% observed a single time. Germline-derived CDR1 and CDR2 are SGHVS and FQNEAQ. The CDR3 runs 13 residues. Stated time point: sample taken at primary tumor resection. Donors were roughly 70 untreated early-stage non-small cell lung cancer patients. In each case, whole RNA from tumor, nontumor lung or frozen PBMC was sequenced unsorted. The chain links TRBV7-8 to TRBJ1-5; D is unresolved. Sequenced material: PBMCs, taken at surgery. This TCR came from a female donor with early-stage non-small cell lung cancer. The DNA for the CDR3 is TGTGCCAGTAGCTTAGAGGTTAATCAGCCCCAGCATTTT. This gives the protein CASSLEVNQPQHF. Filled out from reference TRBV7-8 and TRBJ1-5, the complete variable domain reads GAGVSQSPRYKVAKRGQDVALRCDPISGHVSLFWYQQALGQGPEFLTYFQNEAQLDKSGLPSDRFFAERPEGSVSTLKIQRTQQEDSAVYLCASSLEVNQPQHFGDGTRLSIL.